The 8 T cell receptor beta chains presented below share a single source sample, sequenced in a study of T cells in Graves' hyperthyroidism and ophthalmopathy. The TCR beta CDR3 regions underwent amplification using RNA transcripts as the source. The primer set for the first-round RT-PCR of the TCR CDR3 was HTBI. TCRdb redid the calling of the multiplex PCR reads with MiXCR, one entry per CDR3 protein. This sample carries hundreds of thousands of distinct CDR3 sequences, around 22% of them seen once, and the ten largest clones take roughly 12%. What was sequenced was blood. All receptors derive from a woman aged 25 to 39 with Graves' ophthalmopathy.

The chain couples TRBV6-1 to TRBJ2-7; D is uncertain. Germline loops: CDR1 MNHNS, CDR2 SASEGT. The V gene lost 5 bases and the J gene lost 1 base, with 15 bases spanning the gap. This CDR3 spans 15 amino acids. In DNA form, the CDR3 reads TGTGCCAGCAGTATTGGGATGGCTGATTCCTACGAGCAGTACTTC. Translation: CASSIGMADSYEQYF.

CDR3 DNA sequence: TGTGCCAGCAGTTACTCTATCACTGACAGGGCCGGGGAGCTGTTTTTT. It translates to CASSYSITDRAGELFF. The chain recombines TRBV6-7 with TRBJ2-2, with TRBD1 matching over 7 bases. TRBV6-7 is filed as an ORF, its function uncertain. This CDR3 is built from 16 residues. Trimming cost V 0 bases and J 6 bases; bases outside gene matches: 7.

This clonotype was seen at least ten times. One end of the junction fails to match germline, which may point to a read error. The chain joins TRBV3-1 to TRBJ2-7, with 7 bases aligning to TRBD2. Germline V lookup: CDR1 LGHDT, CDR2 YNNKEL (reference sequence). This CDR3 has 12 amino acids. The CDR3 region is CASSHGGFEEDF. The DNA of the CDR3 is TGTGCCAGCAGCCACGGGGGGTTCGAGGAGGACTTC.

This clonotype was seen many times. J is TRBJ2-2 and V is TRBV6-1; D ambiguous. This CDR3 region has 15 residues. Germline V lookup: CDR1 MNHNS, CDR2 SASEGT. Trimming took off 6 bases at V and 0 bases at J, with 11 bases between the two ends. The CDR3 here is CASRGPRTNTGELFF. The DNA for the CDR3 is TGTGCCAGCAGAGGACCGAGAACGAACACCGGGGAGCTGTTTTTT.

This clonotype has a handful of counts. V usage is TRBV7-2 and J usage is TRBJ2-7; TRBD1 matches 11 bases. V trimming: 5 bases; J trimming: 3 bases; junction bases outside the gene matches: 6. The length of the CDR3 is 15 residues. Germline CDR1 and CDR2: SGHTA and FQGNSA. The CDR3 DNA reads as TGTGCCAGCAGCGAGGACAGGGGGCGACTCTACGAGCAGTACTTC. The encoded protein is CASSEDRGRLYEQYF.

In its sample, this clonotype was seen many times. The CDR3 DNA follows: TGTGCCAGCAGCTTTATAAGTGGGGAGACCCAGTACTTC. Its translation is CASSFISGETQYF. The J gene is TRBJ2-5, the V gene TRBV27; D is ambiguous. This CDR3 contains 13 residues. V lost 6 bases and J lost 5, with 13 bases in between. Germline CDR1 and CDR2: MNHEY and SMNVEV (reference sequence).

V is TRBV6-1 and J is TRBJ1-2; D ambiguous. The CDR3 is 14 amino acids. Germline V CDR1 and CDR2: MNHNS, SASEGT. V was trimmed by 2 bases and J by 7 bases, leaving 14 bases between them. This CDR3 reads CASSENPLYGGYTF. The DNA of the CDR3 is TGTGCCAGCAGTGAAAACCCCCTCTATGGTGGCTACACCTTC.

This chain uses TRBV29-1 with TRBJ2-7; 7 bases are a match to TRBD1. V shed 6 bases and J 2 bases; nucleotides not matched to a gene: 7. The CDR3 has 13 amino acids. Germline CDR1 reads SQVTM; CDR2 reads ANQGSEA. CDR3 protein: CSVPDRDTYEQYF. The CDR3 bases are TGCAGCGTACCCGACAGGGATACCTACGAGCAGTACTTC.